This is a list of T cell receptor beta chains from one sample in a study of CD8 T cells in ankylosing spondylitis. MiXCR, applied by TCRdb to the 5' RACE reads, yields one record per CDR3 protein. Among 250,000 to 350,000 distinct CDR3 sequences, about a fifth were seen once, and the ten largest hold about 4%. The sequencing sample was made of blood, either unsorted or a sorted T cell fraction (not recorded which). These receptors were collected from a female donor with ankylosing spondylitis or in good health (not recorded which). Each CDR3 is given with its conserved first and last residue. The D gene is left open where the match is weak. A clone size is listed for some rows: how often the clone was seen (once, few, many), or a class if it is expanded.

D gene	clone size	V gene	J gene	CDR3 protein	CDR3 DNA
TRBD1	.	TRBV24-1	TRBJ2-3	CATSGRLQGTDTQYF	TGTGCCACCAGTGGCCGCTTACAGGGGACAGATACGCAGTATTTT
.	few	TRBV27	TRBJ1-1	CASARQMVRVTEAFF	TGTGCCAGCGCCAGGCAAATGGTACGGGTAACTGAAGCTTTCTTT
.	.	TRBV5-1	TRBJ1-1	CASSLAGDGLEAFF	TGCGCCAGCAGCTTGGCCGGGGATGGGCTTGAAGCTTTCTTT
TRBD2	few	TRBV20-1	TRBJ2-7	CSARQVAGNEQYF	TGCAGTGCTAGACAGGTAGCGGGAAACGAGCAGTACTTC
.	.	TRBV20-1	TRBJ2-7	CSALRGQTYEQYF	TGCAGTGCTCTGCGGGGACAGACCTACGAGCAGTACTTC
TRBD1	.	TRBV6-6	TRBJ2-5	CASSRQGGTQYF	TGTGCCAGCAGTCGACAGGGTGGGACCCAGTACTTC
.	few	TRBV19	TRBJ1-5	CASSMARGEQPQHF	TGTGCCAGTAGCATGGCCAGGGGAGAACAGCCCCAGCATTTT
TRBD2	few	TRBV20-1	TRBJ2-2	CSARGTKGTGELFF	TGCAGTGCGAGAGGGACTAAAGGCACCGGGGAGCTGTTTTTT
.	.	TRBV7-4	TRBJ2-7	CASSFEQYF	TGTGCCAGCAGCTTCGAGCAGTACTTC
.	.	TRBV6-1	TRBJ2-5	CASSDPHWAGQETQYF	TGTGCCAGCAGTGATCCCCACTGGGCGGGCCAAGAGACCCAGTACTTC
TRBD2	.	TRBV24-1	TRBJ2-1	CATSDGSGRSYNEQFF	TGTGCCACCAGTGATGGTAGCGGGAGGTCTTACAATGAGCAGTTCTTC
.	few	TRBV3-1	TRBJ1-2	CASSQDRTGADYGYTF	TGTGCCAGCAGCCAAGATCGGACGGGGGCCGACTATGGCTACACCTTC
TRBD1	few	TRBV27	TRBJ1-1	CASSFLQGEAFF	TGTGCCAGCAGTTTTTTACAGGGGGAAGCTTTCTTT
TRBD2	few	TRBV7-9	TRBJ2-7	CASSLGPSGDYEQYF	TGTGCCAGCAGCTTAGGTCCTAGCGGGGACTACGAGCAGTACTTC
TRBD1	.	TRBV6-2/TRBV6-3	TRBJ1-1	CASSWNRGGEAFF	TGTGCCAGCAGTTGGAACCGAGGGGGCGAAGCTTTCTTT
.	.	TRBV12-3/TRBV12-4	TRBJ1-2	CASNPGLTYGYTF	TGTGCCAGCAACCCGGGCCTAACCTATGGCTACACCTTC
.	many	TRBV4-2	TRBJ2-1	CASSPSGVTGNEQFF	TGTGCCAGCAGCCCCTCGGGGGTTACTGGTAATGAGCAGTTCTTC
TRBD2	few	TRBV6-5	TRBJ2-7	CASSYDVPTSGTYEQYF	TGTGCCAGCAGTTACGATGTTCCAACTAGCGGGACCTACGAGCAGTACTTC
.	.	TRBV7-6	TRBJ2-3	CARSLYGSPDTQYF	TGTGCCAGAAGCTTATACGGGAGCCCAGATACGCAGTATTTT
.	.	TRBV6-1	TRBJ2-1	CASRPHDEQFF	TGTGCCAGCAGACCCCACGATGAGCAGTTCTTC
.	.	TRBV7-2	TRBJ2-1	CASILGTIYNEQFF	TGTGCCAGCATCCTAGGGACCATCTACAATGAGCAGTTCTTC
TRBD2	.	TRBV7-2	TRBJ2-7	CASSLGGRAVVYEQYF	TGTGCCAGCAGCTTAGGGGGGAGGGCCGTCGTCTACGAGCAGTACTTC
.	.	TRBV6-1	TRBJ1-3	CASSPSSGPVFGNTIYF	TGTGCCAGCAGCCCCTCGTCGGGGCCGGTTTTTGGAAACACCATATATTTT
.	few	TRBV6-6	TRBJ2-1	CASSYSQGNEQFF	TGTGCCAGCAGTTACTCGCAGGGCAATGAGCAGTTCTTC
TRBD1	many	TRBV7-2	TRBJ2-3	CASSGDRAWTDTQYF	TGTGCCAGCAGCGGGGACAGGGCTTGGACAGATACGCAGTATTTT
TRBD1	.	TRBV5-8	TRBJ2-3	CASSFWTGADRTDTQYF	TGTGCCAGCAGCTTTTGGACAGGGGCAGACCGCACAGATACGCAGTATTTT
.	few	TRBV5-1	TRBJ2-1	CASSLSAFGSEQFF	TGCGCCAGCAGCTTGTCTGCTTTCGGGAGTGAGCAGTTCTTC
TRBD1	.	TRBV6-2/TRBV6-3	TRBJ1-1	CASSKDRGDTEAFF	TGTGCCAGCAGTAAGGACAGGGGGGACACTGAAGCTTTCTTT
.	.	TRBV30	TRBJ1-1	CAWSTNRAGTEAFF	TGTGCCTGGAGTACAAACAGGGCAGGCACTGAAGCTTTCTTT
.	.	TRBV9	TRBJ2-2	CASSATGDGELFF	TGTGCCAGCAGCGCCACGGGCGACGGGGAGCTGTTTTTT
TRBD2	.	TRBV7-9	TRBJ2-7	CASSSPGGLVEQYF	TGTGCCAGCAGCTCCCCGGGGGGGCTAGTCGAGCAGTACTTC
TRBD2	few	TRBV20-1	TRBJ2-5	CSARDTASGMPGTQYF	TGCAGTGCTAGAGATACGGCTAGCGGGATGCCAGGGACCCAGTACTTC
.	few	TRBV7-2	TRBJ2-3	CASSPVPSPTDTQYF	TGTGCCAGCAGCCCGGTACCCTCCCCCACAGATACGCAGTATTTT
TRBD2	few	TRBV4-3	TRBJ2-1	CASSQSTLSGSARFYNEQFF	TGCGCCAGCAGCCAATCCACCTTAAGCGGGAGCGCCCGATTCTACAATGAGCAGTTCTTC
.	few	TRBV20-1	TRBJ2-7	CSAREPGRIYEQYF	TGCAGTGCTAGAGAGCCAGGCAGAATCTACGAGCAGTACTTC
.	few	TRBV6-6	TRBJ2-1	CASSGASYNEQFF	TGTGCCAGCTCTGGGGCCTCCTACAATGAGCAGTTCTTC
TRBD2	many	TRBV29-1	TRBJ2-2	CSAPAGTNTGELFF	TGCAGCGCCCCAGCGGGGACGAACACCGGGGAGCTGTTTTTT
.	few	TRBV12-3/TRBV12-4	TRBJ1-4	CASRILGRSFEKLFF	TGTGCCAGCAGGATCCTTGGGAGGAGTTTTGAAAAACTGTTTTTT
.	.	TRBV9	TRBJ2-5	CASSVTGRGETQYF	TGTGCCAGCAGCGTCACTGGGAGAGGGGAGACCCAGTACTTC
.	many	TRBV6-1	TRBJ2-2	CASSILTNTGELFF	TGTGCCAGCAGCATCCTGACGAACACCGGGGAGCTGTTTTTT
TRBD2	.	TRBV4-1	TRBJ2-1	CASSSPENSGTGNEQFF	TGCGCCAGCAGCTCCCCGGAGAATAGCGGGACTGGAAATGAGCAGTTCTTC
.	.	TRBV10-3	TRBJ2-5	CAISERPIQETQYF	TGTGCCATCAGTGAGAGGCCGATCCAAGAGACCCAGTACTTC
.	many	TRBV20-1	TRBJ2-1	CSARGRDSSYNEQFF	TGCAGTGCTAGGGGACGTGATAGCTCCTACAATGAGCAGTTCTTC
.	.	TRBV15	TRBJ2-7	CATSRVQAVGEQYF	TGTGCCACCAGCAGAGTTCAAGCGGTTGGCGAGCAGTACTTC
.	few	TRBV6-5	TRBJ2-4	CASSYSPLAKNIQYF	TGTGCCAGCAGTTACTCGCCTTTAGCCAAAAACATTCAGTACTTC
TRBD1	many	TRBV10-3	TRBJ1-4	CAIKEDRLDEKLFF	TGTGCCATCAAGGAGGACAGGCTGGATGAAAAACTGTTTTTT
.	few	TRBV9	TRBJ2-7	CASSVGQQRSYEQYF	TGTGCCAGCAGCGTAGGTCAACAGCGCTCCTACGAGCAGTACTTC
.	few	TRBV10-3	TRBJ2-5	CAISETGTEKGAQYF	TGTGCCATCAGTGAGACCGGGACGGAGAAAGGGGCCCAGTACTTC
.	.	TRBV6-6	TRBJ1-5	CASSYSPRQPQHF	TGTGCCAGCAGTTACTCGCCCAGGCAGCCCCAGCATTTT
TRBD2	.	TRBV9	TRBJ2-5	CASSPSRLADYQETQYF	TGTGCCAGCAGCCCGAGCAGGCTAGCGGACTACCAAGAGACCCAGTACTTC